These T cell receptor beta chains were read from a single sample in a study of CD8+ T cells in alopecia areata. This table comes from immunoSEQ multiplex PCR, and its TCRdb copy is limited to in-frame clones, with some not included. The sample holds 130,000 or so clones, more than 40% seen once. Sequencing used CD8+ T cells sorted from blood, obtained at week 0. The receptors here all came from a human donor with alopecia areata. Both conserved end residues are trimmed from each CDR3. A D gene is named only where the DNA matches it firmly.

SVVETAYEQY	TRBV29-1	TRBJ2-7	10	.
ASSLGGLGYEQY	TRBV27	TRBJ2-7	12	TRBD2
SVEDRLLDTQY	TRBV29-1	TRBJ2-3	11	.
ASSQLTGAKNIQY	TRBV4-3	TRBJ2-4	13	.
AWQQGLGHWGETQY	TRBV30	TRBJ2-5	14	TRBD1
ASSLVAQETQY	TRBV5-6	TRBJ2-5	11	.
ASSLEIPAATYEQY	TRBV27	TRBJ2-7	14	.
ASSLVVRGQETQY	TRBV7-8	TRBJ2-5	13	.
ASSSTGTGSYEQY	TRBV7-9	TRBJ2-7	13	TRBD1
ASSLTGRDGTQY	TRBV7-9	TRBJ2-3	12	TRBD1
ASSHRVDYEQY	TRBV27	TRBJ2-7	11	.
ASLTGDLPYEQY	TRBV28	TRBJ2-7	12	.
SVGTATTYDEQY	TRBV29-1	TRBJ2-7	12	.
SVDVEGNGYT	TRBV29-1	TRBJ1-2	10	.
ASSPGTYNSPLH	TRBV7-2	TRBJ1-6	12	.
ASSQARRGEQF	TRBV14	TRBJ2-1	11	.
AWSDGGNQPQH	TRBV30	TRBJ1-5	11	.
ASSPRTGEGSPLH	TRBV19	TRBJ1-6	13	TRBD1
ASSRGTGLGTDTQY	TRBV7-3	TRBJ2-3	14	TRBD1
ASSPPGDDYGYT	TRBV13	TRBJ1-2	12	.
ASSYTGIRGETQY	TRBV13	TRBJ2-5	13	.
ASRDRGWEQETQY	TRBV6-1	TRBJ2-5	13	TRBD1
ASSTPDRVPDTQY	TRBV9	TRBJ2-3	13	TRBD1
AWSVQDDQPQH	TRBV30	TRBJ1-5	11	.
ATSRGTDNTEAF	TRBV15	TRBJ1-1	12	.
ASSFSKGLYEQY	TRBV7-9	TRBJ2-7	12	.
ASSLGGTGEY	TRBV5-6	TRBJ2-5	10	.
ASSGDNEQF	TRBV7-7	TRBJ2-1	9	.
ASSLVRNNEQF	TRBV5-6	TRBJ2-1	11	.
ASRGANTGELF	TRBV6-5	TRBJ2-2	11	.
ASVAGAGNSPLH	TRBV19	TRBJ1-6	12	.
ATSSDEATLWYEQY	TRBV15	TRBJ2-7	14	.
ASSLGHIRPQH	TRBV7-2	TRBJ1-5	11	.
ASSLEVRVCCQETQY	TRBV5-1	TRBJ2-5	15	.
ASSLIGEDQPQH	TRBV27	TRBJ1-5	12	.
ASSLLGQGGYNEQF	TRBV13	TRBJ2-1	14	TRBD1
ASSERPGSSYNEQF	TRBV6-1	TRBJ2-1	14	.
ASSFSGASYGYT	TRBV27	TRBJ1-2	12	.
ASSESVGQGGEQY	TRBV6-1	TRBJ2-7	13	TRBD1
ASRGGSYEQY	TRBV4-1	TRBJ2-7	10	.
AWSVGTGARGGELF	TRBV30	TRBJ2-2	14	TRBD1
ASSPRPGVMETQY	TRBV7-9	TRBJ2-5	13	.
ASSLPGQGYEQY	TRBV6-6	TRBJ2-7	12	TRBD1
ASALGEGDTEAF	TRBV27	TRBJ1-1	12	.
ASSDSGTSRGYT	TRBV6-4	TRBJ1-2	12	.
AWGLSADTQY	TRBV30	TRBJ2-3	10	.
ASSLRGPSDTQY	TRBV27	TRBJ2-3	12	.
ASSFRRGNQPQH	TRBV5-6	TRBJ1-5	12	.
ASSFGRDEQY	TRBV13	TRBJ2-7	10	.
ASSFSSGNTEAF	TRBV7-9	TRBJ1-1	12	.
ATSSRTGFGELF	TRBV15	TRBJ2-2	12	TRBD1
ASSQSSGQYNQPQH	TRBV23-1	TRBJ1-5	14	.
AAKPTTSG	TRBV27	TRBJ2-3	8	TRBD2
ASSQDLQYQPQH	TRBV4-3	TRBJ1-5	12	.
ASSALQEITDTQY	TRBV9	TRBJ2-3	13	.